Following are 11 T cell receptor beta chains from one sample sequenced in a study of low-dose radiotherapy and immunotherapy resistance in tumors. Time point defined: before trial treatment. TRAV- and TRBV-specific primers primed first-strand cDNA, covering alpha and beta chains. TCRs underwent roughly 20 PCR cycles of amplification with a constant-region primer and V-primer adapter. TCRdb processed the reads anew with MiXCR; each CDR3 protein has one entry. The sample consists of fewer than 90,000 distinct CDR3 sequences, under 20% of them appearing once. The starting material was PBMCs, obtained before treatment. Receptors were obtained from a male donor with prostate cancer.

This clonotype was found many times. V is TRBV9 and J is TRBJ2-1; D call uncertain. The ends were cut back, 0 bases at V and 7 bases at J, with 5 bases in the middle. The CDR3 consists of 12 residues. Germline CDR1 reads SGDLS; CDR2 reads YYNGEE. Here the CDR3 reads CASSVDQNEQFF. The CDR3 DNA reads TGTGCCAGCAGCGTAGACCAGAATGAGCAGTTCTTC.

This clonotype was seen at least ten times. CDR3 nucleotides: TGTGCCAGCAGCTTAGCGGCGGGGACTACTAGCACAGATACGCAGTATTTT. It encodes CASSLAAGTTSTDTQYF. This chain uses TRBV7-2 with TRBJ2-3; 7 bases are shared with TRBD2. The CDR3 consists of 17 residues. With V trimmed by 0 bases and J by 0 bases, 6 bases remained unmatched. Germline values: CDR1 SGHTA, CDR2 FQGNSA.

The V gene is TRBV7-6, the J gene TRBJ2-1, with 8 bases fitting TRBD2. This CDR3 has 15 residues. V gave up 5 bases and J gave up 3 bases; unmatched junction bases: 6. Germline values: CDR1 SGHVS, CDR2 FNYEAQ. The DNA of the CDR3 is TGTGCCAGCAGCAAGAACCGGGGGGGCTACAATGAGCAGTTCTTC. Its translation: CASSKNRGGYNEQFF.

This clonotype was seen ten or more times. This chain connects TRBV12-3 or TRBV12-4 to TRBJ2-1; D may be TRBD2 (5 bases). The CDR3 runs to 12 residues. The V and J ends lost 2 bases and 10 bases respectively, with 9 bases between them. CDR3 nucleotide sequence: TGTGCCAGCAGTTTATCCCGGGGAGAGCAGTTCTTC. Residues: CASSLSRGEQFF.

This clonotype was detected many times. This sequence joins TRBV6-2 or TRBV6-3 and TRBJ2-5; 7 nucleotides match TRBD2. CDR1 and CDR2 (germline): MNHEY, SVGEGT. This CDR3 spans 16 amino acids. V lost 5 bases to trimming and J lost 7 bases; unmatched junction nucleotides: 16. The CDR3: CASSPPERGSGSTQYF. CDR3 sequence (DNA): TGTGCCAGCAGTCCTCCCGAAAGGGGTAGCGGGTCGACCCAGTACTTC.

There are many counts of this clonotype. This rearrangement joins TRBV12-3 or TRBV12-4 to TRBJ2-1; TRBD2 matches 7 bases. This CDR3 region has 16 residues. The V gene end was trimmed by 1 base and the J gene end by 2 bases; junction bases not matched to a gene: 5. The CDR3 is CASSLGLAVTYNEQFF. DNA of the CDR3: TGTGCCAGCAGTTTAGGGCTAGCGGTCACCTACAATGAGCAGTTCTTC.

This clonotype was picked up many times. V gene TRBV20-1 combines with J gene TRBJ2-5; 7 bases line up with TRBD2. There are 13 residues in the CDR3. Germline assignment: CDR1 DFQATT and CDR2 SNEGSKA (reference sequence). With V trimmed by 5 bases and J by 4 bases, 7 bases remained unmatched. The CDR3 reads CSARGGNGETQYF. CDR3 sequence (DNA): TGCAGTGCTCGCGGGGGTAACGGAGAGACCCAGTACTTC.

The table lists this clonotype with many counts. The chain joins TRBV12-3 or TRBV12-4 to TRBJ2-5, with a weak D call TRBD2 (6 bases). Trimming removed 1 base at V and 3 bases at J, with 6 bases between. The CDR3 consists of 13 residues. Written as DNA, the CDR3 is TGTGCCAGCAGTTTAGGCGGGGAAGAGACCCAGTACTTC. Protein: CASSLGGEETQYF.

V usage is TRBV6-8 and J usage is TRBJ1-2, with 9 nucleotides matching TRBD1. The ends lost 2 bases at V and 8 bases at J; junction bases unmatched: 6. There are 14 residues in the CDR3. Germline loops: CDR1 MNHGY, CDR2 SAAAGT. The CDR3 is CASSYTGGALGYTF. CDR3 DNA: TGTGCCAGCAGTTACACAGGGGGCGCCCTGGGCTACACCTTC.

Turning to this clonotype: A much larger clone lies one base from this, so it may be a read error. The chain joins TRBV3-1 to TRBJ1-4, with a tentative D call TRBD1 (5 bases). This CDR3 is built from 16 residues. Germline CDR1 is LGHDT and CDR2 is YNNKEL (reference sequence). DNA of the CDR3: TGTGCCAACAGCCCCCGGGACTCGAGTTCAAGAGAAAAACTGTTTTTT. This gives the protein CANSPRDSSSREKLFF.

This clonotype was picked up many times. The chain has TRBV7-9 and TRBJ1-1, with D perhaps TRBD1 (6 bases). Germline lookup yields CDR1 SEHNR and CDR2 FQNEAQ (reference sequence). With 5 bases removed from V and 0 bases from J, the gap between germline ends came to 16 bases. CDR3 length: 16 amino acids. Written as DNA, the CDR3 is TGTGCCAGCAGCACCGGGACACTCGTACTGAACACTGAAGCTTTCTTT. Residues: CASSTGTLVLNTEAFF.